The following is a TCR beta chain sequence with its context. Libraries were prepared by immunoSEQ multiplex PCR; TCRdb keeps only in-frame clonotypes and omits some of them. The sample carries about 770,000 clones, about two thirds recorded once. Germline values: CDR1 MNHEY, CDR2 SMNVEV (reference sequence). The junction had 12 bases not matched to a gene; V was cut back by 5 bases and J by 6 bases. There are 16 residues in the CDR3. This entry belongs to a study of shared clonotypes between healthy human individuals. Specimen: memory CD4+ T cells sorted from blood. Specified subset: CD45RA-negative fraction. The chain carries TRBV27 and TRBJ2-1, with TRBD2 matching over 8 bases. The clonotype originates from a woman aged 25 to 39 in good health. In DNA form, the CDR3 reads TGTGCCAGCAGTCGAACTCTAGCGGGCTTTGTCAATGAGCAGTTCTTC. Translating gives CASSRTLAGFVNEQFF.